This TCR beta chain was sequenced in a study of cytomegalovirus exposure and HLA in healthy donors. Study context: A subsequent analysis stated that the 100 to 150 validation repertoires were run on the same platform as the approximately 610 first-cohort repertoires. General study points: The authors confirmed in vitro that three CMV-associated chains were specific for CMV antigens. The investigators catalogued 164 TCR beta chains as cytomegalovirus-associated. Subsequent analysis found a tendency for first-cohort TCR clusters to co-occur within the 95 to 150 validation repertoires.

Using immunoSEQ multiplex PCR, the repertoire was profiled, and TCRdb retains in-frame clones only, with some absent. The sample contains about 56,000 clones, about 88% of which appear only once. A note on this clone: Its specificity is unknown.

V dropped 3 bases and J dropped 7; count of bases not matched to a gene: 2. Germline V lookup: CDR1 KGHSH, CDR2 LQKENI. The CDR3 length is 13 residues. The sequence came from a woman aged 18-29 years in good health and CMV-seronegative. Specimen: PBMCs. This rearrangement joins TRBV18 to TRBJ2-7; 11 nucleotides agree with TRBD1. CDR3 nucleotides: TGTGCCAGCTCACCCGGGACAGGGGGAGAGCAGTACTTC. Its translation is CASSPGTGGEQYF.